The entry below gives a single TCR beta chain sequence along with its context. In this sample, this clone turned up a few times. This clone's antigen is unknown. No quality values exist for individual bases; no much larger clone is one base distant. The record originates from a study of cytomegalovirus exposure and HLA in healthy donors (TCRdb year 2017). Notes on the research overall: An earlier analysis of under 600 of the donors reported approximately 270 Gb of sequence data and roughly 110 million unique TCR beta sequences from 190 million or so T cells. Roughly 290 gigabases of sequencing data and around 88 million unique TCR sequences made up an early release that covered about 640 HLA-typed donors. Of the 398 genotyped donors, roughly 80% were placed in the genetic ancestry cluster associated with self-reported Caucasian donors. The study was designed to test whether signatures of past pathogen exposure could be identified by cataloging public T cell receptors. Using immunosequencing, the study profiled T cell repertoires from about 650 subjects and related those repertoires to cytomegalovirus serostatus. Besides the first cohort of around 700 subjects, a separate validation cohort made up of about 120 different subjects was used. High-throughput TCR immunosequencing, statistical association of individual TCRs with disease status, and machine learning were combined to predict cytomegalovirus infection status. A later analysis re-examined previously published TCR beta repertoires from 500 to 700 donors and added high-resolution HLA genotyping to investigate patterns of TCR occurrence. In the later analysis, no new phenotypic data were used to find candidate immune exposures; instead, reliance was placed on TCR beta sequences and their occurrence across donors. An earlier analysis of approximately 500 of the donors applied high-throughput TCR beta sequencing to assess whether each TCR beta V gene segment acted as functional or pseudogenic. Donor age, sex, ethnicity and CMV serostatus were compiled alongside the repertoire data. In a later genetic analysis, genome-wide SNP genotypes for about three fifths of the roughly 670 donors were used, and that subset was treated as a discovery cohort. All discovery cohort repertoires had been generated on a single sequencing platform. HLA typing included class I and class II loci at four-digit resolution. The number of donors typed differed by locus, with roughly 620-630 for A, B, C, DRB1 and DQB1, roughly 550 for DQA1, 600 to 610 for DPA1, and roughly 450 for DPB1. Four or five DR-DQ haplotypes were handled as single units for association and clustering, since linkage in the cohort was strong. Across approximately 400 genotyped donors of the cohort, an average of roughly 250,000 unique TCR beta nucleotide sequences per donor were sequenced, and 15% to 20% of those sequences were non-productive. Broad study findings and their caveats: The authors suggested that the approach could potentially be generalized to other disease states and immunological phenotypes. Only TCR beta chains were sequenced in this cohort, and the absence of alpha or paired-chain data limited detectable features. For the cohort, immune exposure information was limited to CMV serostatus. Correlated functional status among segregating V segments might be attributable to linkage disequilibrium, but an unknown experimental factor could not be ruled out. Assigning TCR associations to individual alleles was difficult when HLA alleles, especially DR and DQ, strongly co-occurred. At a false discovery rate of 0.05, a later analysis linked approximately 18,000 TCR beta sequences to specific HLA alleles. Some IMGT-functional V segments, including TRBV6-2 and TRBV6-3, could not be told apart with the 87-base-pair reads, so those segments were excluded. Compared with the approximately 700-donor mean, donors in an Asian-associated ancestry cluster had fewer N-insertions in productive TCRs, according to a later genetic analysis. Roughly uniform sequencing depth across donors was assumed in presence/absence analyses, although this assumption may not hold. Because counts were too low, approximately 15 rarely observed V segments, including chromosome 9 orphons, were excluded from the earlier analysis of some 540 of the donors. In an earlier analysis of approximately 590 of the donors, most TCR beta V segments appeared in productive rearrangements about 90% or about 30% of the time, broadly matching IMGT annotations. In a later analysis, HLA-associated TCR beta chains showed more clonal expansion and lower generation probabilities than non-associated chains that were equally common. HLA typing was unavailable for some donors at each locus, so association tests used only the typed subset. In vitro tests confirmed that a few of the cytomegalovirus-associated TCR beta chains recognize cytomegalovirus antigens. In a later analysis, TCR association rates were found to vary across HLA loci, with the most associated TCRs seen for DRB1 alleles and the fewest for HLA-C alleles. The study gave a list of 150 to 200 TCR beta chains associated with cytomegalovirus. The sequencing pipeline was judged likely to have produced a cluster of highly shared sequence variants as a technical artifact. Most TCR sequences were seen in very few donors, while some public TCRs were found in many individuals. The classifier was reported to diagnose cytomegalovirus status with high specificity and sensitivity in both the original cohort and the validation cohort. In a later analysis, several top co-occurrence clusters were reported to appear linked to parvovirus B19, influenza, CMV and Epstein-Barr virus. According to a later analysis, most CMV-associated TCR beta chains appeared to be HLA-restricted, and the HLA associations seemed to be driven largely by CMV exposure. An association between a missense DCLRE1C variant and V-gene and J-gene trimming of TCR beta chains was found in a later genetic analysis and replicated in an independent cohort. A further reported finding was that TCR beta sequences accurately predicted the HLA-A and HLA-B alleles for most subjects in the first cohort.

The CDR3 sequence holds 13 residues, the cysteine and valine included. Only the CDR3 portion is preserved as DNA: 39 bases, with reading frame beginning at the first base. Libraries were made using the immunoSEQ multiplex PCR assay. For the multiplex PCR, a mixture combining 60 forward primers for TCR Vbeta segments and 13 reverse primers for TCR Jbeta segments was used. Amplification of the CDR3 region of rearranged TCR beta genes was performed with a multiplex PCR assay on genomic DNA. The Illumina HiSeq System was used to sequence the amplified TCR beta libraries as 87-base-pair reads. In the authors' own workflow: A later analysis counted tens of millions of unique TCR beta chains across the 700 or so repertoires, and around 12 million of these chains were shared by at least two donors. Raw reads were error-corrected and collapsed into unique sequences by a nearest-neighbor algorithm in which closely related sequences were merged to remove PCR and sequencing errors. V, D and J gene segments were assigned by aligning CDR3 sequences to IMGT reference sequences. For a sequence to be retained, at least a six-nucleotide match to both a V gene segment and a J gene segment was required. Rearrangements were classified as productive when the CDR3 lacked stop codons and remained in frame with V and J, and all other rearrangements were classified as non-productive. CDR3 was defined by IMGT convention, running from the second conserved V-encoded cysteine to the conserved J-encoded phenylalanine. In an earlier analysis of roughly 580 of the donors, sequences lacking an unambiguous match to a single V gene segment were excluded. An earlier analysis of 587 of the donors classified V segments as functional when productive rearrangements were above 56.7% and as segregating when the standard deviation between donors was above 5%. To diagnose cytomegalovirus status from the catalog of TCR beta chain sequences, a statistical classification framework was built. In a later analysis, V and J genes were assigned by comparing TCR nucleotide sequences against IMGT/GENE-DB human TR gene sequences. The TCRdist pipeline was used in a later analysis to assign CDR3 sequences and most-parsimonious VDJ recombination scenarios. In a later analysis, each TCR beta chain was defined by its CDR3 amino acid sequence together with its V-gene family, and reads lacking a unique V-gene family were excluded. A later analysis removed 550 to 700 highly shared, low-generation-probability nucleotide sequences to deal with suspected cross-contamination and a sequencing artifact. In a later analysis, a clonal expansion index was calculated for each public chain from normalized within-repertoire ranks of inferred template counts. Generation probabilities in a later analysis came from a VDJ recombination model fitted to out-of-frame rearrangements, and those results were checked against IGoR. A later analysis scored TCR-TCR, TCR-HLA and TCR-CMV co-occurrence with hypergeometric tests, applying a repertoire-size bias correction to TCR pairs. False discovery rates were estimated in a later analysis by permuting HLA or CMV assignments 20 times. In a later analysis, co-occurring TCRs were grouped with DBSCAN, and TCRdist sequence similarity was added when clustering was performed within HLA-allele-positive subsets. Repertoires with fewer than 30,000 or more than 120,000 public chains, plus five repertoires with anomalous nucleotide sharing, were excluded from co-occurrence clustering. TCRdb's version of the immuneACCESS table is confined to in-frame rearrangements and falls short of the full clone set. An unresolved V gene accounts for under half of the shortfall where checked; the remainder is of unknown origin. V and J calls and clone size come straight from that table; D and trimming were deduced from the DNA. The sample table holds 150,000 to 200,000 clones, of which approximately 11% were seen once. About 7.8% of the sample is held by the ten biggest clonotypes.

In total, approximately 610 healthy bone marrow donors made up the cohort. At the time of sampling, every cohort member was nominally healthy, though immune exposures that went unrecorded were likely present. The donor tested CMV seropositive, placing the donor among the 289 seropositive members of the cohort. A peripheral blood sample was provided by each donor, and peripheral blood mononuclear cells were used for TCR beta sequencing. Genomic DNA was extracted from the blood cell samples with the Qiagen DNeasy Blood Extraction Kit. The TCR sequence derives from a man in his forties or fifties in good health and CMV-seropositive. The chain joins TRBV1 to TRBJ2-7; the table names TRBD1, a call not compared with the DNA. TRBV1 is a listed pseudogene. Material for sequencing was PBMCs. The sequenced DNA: TGCACCAGCAGCCAGGGGACAGCCTACGAGCAGTACGTC. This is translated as CTSSQGTAYEQYV.